This passage covers 27 T cell receptor beta chains from one sample sequenced in a study of early T cells in non-severe SARS-CoV-2 infection. MiXCR, run by TCRdb on the 5' RACE reads, gives a single entry per CDR3 protein. The table shows some 80,000 distinct CDR3 sequences, with less than 15% occurring only once. Sequenced material: whole blood, taken at baseline. All receptors come from an adult who was a healthcare worker with PCR-confirmed SARS-CoV-2 infection or an uninfected control (not recorded which). The donor label of this sample is uncertain.

This chain connects TRBV3-1 to TRBJ2-1, with 8 positions matching TRBD2. Germline-derived CDR1 and CDR2 are LGHDT and YNNKEL (reference sequence). V shed 3 bases and J 3 bases; nucleotides not matched to a gene: 13. CDR3 length: 18 amino acids. CDR3 coding DNA: TGTGCCAGCAGCCACAGAGGAAGCGGGAGCTGGAGCTACAATGAGCAGTTCTTC. The encoded protein is CASSHRGSGSWSYNEQFF.

This clonotype has only a few counts. The genes are TRBV9 and TRBJ2-3, with D possibly matching TRBD1 (6 bases). Germline-derived CDR1 and CDR2 are SGDLS and YYNGEE. V lost 0 bases, J lost 2 bases, and 25 bases lay in between. The CDR3 covers 20 residues. The CDR3 here is CASSVALGPGPRGNTDTQYF. In nucleotides, the CDR3 is TGTGCCAGCAGCGTAGCTCTTGGTCCGGGACCCAGGGGAAACACAGATACGCAGTATTTT.

The V call is TRBV20-1, the J call TRBJ2-3; 7 nucleotides match TRBD2. V lost 5 bases to trimming and J lost 1 base; unmatched junction nucleotides: 6. CDR1 and CDR2 (germline): DFQATT, SNEGSKA (reference sequence). The CDR3 runs to 14 residues. The CDR3 coding sequence is TGCAGTGCTTACTGGGGGAGGGGCACAGATACGCAGTATTTT. Amino acid sequence: CSAYWGRGTDTQYF.

In this sample, this clonotype turned up a few times. The chain employs TRBV6-5 and TRBJ2-5; 11 positions agree with TRBD2. J lost 2 bases, V lost 2 bases, and 4 bases had no gene match. In germline, CDR1 is MNHEY, CDR2 SVGAGI. CDR3 length equals 16 residues. The CDR3 is CASSYGTSGKQETQYF. The CDR3 nucleotides read TGTGCCAGCAGTTACGGGACTAGCGGAAAGCAAGAGACCCAGTACTTC.

This clonotype was counted at least ten times. The chain combines TRBV5-1 with TRBJ1-2; 8 bases are shared with TRBD1. The CDR3 has 15 residues. V was clipped by 4 bases and J by 3 bases; unmatched bases: 8. The germline V gene has CDR1 SGHRS and CDR2 YFSETQ. CDR3 region: CASSGRTGGHYGYTF. The DNA for the CDR3 is TGCGCCAGCAGCGGGAGAACAGGGGGTCACTATGGCTACACCTTC.

This clonotype was found many times. The gene calls are TRBV3-1 and TRBJ2-7; maybe TRBD2 (5 bases). Germline V gene data show CDR1 as LGHDT and CDR2 as YNNKEL (reference sequence). Trimming cost V 4 bases and J 5 bases, with 12 bases left between them. This CDR3 is 13 amino acids long. The CDR3 DNA reads TGTGCCAGCAGCCTGGAGGCTGACCACGAGCAGTACTTC. This encodes CASSLEADHEQYF.

This clonotype was counted many times. The rearrangement joins TRBV3-1 to TRBJ2-7, with D possibly TRBD2 on 5 matching bases. CDR3 length: 13 amino acids. The ends were cut back, 6 bases at V and 2 bases at J, with 11 bases in the middle. CDR1 and CDR2 from the germline V gene are LGHDT and YNNKEL (reference sequence). The CDR3 DNA reads as TGTGCCAGCAGAAGCGGAGGAGCCTACGAGCAGTACTTC. Its translation is CASRSGGAYEQYF.

This clonotype has just a few counts. This sequence joins TRBV5-6 and TRBJ2-1; D ambiguous. The CDR3 sequence is 12 residues long. Germline CDR1 reads SGHDT; CDR2 reads YYEEEE. Trimming left V 0 bases short and J 5 bases short, with 3 bases between. CDR3 nucleotide sequence: TGTGCCAGCAGCTTGGACCACAATGAGCAGTTCTTC. Translating gives CASSLDHNEQFF.

This clonotype was observed many times. The V call is TRBV20-1, the J call TRBJ1-1; D remains unclear. The CDR3 runs to 14 residues. Germline V gene data show CDR1 as DFQATT and CDR2 as SNEGSKA (reference sequence). Trimming removed 1 base from V and 4 bases from J, with 13 bases in between. CDR3 in DNA: TGCAGTGCTAGAGGGGCCGTTGGTGGCACTGAAGCTTTCTTT. Protein sequence: CSARGAVGGTEAFF.

This clonotype was seen repeatedly, ten times or more. This CDR3 is CASSETAGGSNEKLFF. The DNA for the CDR3 is TGTGCCAGCAGTGAAACGGCGGGGGGCTCTAATGAAAAACTGTTTTTT. The V and J genes are TRBV21-1 and TRBJ1-4; the table's D call, TRBD1, has no DNA check behind it. TRBV21-1 is an annotated pseudogene. This CDR3 is built from 16 residues.

The sample holds a few counts of this clonotype. The chain links TRBV18 to TRBJ1-2, with D possibly matching TRBD1 (6 bases). CDR3 length: 14 amino acids. Trimming shortened V by 6 bases and J by 6 bases, and 17 bases separated the two germline ends. CDR1 KGHSH and CDR2 LQKENI come from the germline V gene. This CDR3 is CASSPNQQGDGYTF. DNA of the CDR3: TGTGCCAGCTCTCCTAATCAACAGGGAGATGGCTACACCTTC.

Within the sample, this clonotype is medium-sized. The chain combines TRBV20-1 with TRBJ2-1; 10 nucleotides agree with TRBD2. The germline gives CDR1 DFQATT, CDR2 SNEGSKA (reference sequence). The V segment lost 0 bases and the J segment 6 bases; nucleotides outside the gene matches: 5. The CDR3 runs to 15 residues. CDR3 in DNA: TGCAGTGCTAGAGACCCGGGACTAGCGACCAATGAGCAGTTCTTC. Translated: CSARDPGLATNEQFF.

This clonotype was observed at least ten times. The chain combines TRBV19 with TRBJ1-5, with D unclear. Looked up from germline, CDR1 is LNHDA and CDR2 is SQIVND (reference sequence). This CDR3 contains 15 residues. V was clipped by 4 bases and J by 0 bases, with 10 bases between them. This CDR3 is CASSNRRNSNQPQHF. The CDR3 DNA reads TGTGCCAGTAGTAATCGCAGGAATAGCAATCAGCCCCAGCATTTT.

V is TRBV11-2 and J is TRBJ2-7; 9 positions match TRBD2. The length of the CDR3 is 13 residues. Looked up from germline, CDR1 is SGHAT and CDR2 is FQNNGV. Trimming took 5 bases from V and 7 from J; bases not matched to a gene: 6. CDR3: CASSPGLASEQYF. The CDR3 nucleotides are TGTGCCAGCAGCCCAGGACTAGCGTCTGAGCAGTACTTC.

In nucleotides, the CDR3 is TGCAGTGCTAGAGATCAGCCCTACAATGAGCAGTTCTTC. This encodes CSARDQPYNEQFF. The J gene is TRBJ2-1, the V gene TRBV20-1; D not certain. The CDR3 runs 13 residues. V was pared by 0 bases and J by 2 bases, with 5 bases between. Germline CDR1 DFQATT, CDR2 SNEGSKA (reference sequence).

The gene calls are TRBV20-1 and TRBJ1-3, with D tentatively TRBD1 (5 bases). The CDR3 sequence is 14 residues long. CDR1 DFQATT and CDR2 SNEGSKA come from the germline V gene (reference sequence). The V end lost 5 bases, the J end lost 0 bases, and 11 bases lay between the germline ends. The CDR3 bases are TGCAGTGCTTGGGACGGAATCTCTGGAAACACCATATATTTT. Protein: CSAWDGISGNTIYF.

This clonotype was observed at least ten times. The chain combines TRBV3-1 with TRBJ1-1; D remains ambiguous. The CDR3 loop spans 13 amino acids. The germline V gene encodes CDR1 LGHDT and CDR2 YNNKEL (reference sequence). Trimming removed 0 bases at V and 4 bases at J, with 6 bases between. For the CDR3, the DNA is TGTGCCAGCAGCCAAGATGGGAGCACTGAAGCTTTCTTT. It translates to CASSQDGSTEAFF.

This clonotype was picked up many times. The chain carries TRBV20-1 and TRBJ2-1; D could derive from TRBD1 or TRBD2 (5 bases each). This CDR3 is 11 amino acids long. Trimming stripped 3 bases from V and 9 bases from J, with 9 bases between. The germline gives CDR1 DFQATT, CDR2 SNEGSKA (reference sequence). CDR3 DNA sequence: TGCAGTGCTAGTGGGACGGGTGAGCAGTTCTTC. It codes for CSASGTGEQFF.

The DNA of the CDR3 is TGTGCCAGCAGTCTTAGCGGGGGGACCACCTACAATGAGCAGTTCTTC. It specifies CASSLSGGTTYNEQFF. V usage is TRBV27 and J usage is TRBJ2-1; 10 nucleotides align to TRBD2. CDR1 and CDR2 from the germline V gene are MNHEY and SMNVEV (reference sequence). V was clipped by 5 bases and J by 2 bases; unmatched bases: 6. CDR3 size: 16 residues.

This clonotype has ten or more counts. The chain carries TRBV7-6 and TRBJ1-1; a possible D gene is TRBD1 (6 bases). Germline V gene lookup returns CDR1 SGHVS and CDR2 FNYEAQ. Trimming shortened V by 4 bases and J by 1 base, and 7 bases separated the two germline ends. The CDR3 extends over 13 amino acids. The CDR3 nucleotides read TGTGCCAGCAGCTCGGACAGGAACACTGAAGCTTTCTTT. Residues: CASSSDRNTEAFF.

This clonotype was seen a few times. The rearrangement uses TRBV7-6 and TRBJ1-5; D is uncertain. The CDR3 contains 15 residues. V was pared by 2 bases and J by 0 bases, with 8 bases between. In germline, CDR1 is SGHVS, CDR2 FNYEAQ. The CDR3 DNA is TGTGCCAGCAGCTTAAGTGGAAATAGCAATCAGCCCCAGCATTTT. Translation gives CASSLSGNSNQPQHF.

The chain's CDR3 is CASSGDEGETQYF. The CDR3 DNA is TGTGCCAGCAGTGGTGATGAGGGGGAGACCCAGTACTTC. This chain connects TRBV12-3 or TRBV12-4 to TRBJ2-5; D assignment may be TRBD1 or TRBD2 (5 bases each). Deletions cut 5 bases from V and 5 bases from J, with 12 bases between. There are 13 residues in the CDR3.

The chain combines TRBV19 with TRBJ1-5, with unresolved D. The CDR3 runs to 12 residues. V was clipped by 8 bases and J by 7 bases, with 12 bases between them. The V gene's germline CDR1 is LNHDA and CDR2 SQIVND (reference sequence). CDR3 in amino acids: CASSTGGQPQHF. DNA of the CDR3: TGTGCCAGTTCGACCGGAGGGCAGCCCCAGCATTTT. The full variable domain, completed using reference TRBV19 and TRBJ1-5, is DGGITQSPKYLFRKEGQNVTLSCEQNLNHDAMYWYRQDPGQGLRLIYYSQIVNDFQKGDIAEGYSVSREKKESFPLTVTSAQKNPTAFYLCASSTGGQPQHFGDGTRLSIL.

This clonotype has a count of ten or more. The chain joins TRBV6-5 to TRBJ1-5, with D possibly TRBD1 on 5 matching bases. This CDR3 spans 14 amino acids. Germline-derived CDR1 and CDR2 are MNHEY and SVGAGI. V lost 0 bases and J 7 bases, leaving 10 bases between the germline ends. The CDR3 loop is CASSYSSGDQPQHF. The CDR3 nucleotides are TGTGCCAGCAGTTACTCGTCGGGGGACCAGCCCCAGCATTTT.

This clonotype was observed a handful of times. This chain connects TRBV9 to TRBJ2-2, with a possible D match to TRBD2 (5 bases). The CDR3 loop spans 14 amino acids. The V end lost 5 bases, the J end lost 2 bases, and 10 bases lay between the germline ends. Germline CDR1 SGDLS, CDR2 YYNGEE. The CDR3 loop reads CASRWTDNTGELFF. In DNA, the CDR3 is TGTGCCAGCAGGTGGACTGATAACACCGGGGAGCTGTTTTTT.

In this sample, this clonotype turned up many times. The chain uses TRBV7-8 and TRBJ1-1; D gene unclear. With 2 bases removed from V and 3 bases from J, the gap between germline ends came to 7 bases. The germline gives CDR1 SGHVS, CDR2 FQNEAQ. The CDR3 is 13 amino acids. CDR3 nucleotide sequence: TGTGCCAGCAGCTTACTAGGTGACACTGAAGCTTTCTTT. As protein: CASSLLGDTEAFF.

This clonotype was counted between two and nine times. V and J are TRBV5-1 and TRBJ1-6; D is unclear. This CDR3 comprises 13 residues. CDR1 and CDR2 from the germline V gene are SGHRS and YFSETQ. Trimming pared 6 bases from V and 5 bases from J, leaving 9 bases between. CDR3 nucleotides: TGCGCCAGCACCCTAGAGGATAATTCACCCCTCCACTTT. It is translated as CASTLEDNSPLHF.